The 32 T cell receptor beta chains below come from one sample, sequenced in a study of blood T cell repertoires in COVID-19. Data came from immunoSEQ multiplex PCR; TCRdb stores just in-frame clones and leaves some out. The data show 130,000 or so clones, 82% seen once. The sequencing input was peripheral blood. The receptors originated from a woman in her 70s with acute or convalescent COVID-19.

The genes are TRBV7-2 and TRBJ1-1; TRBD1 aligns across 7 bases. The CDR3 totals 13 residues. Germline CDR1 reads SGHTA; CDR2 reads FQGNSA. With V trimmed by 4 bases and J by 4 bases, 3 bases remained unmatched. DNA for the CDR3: TGTGCCAGCAGCTCTAACAGGGGCACTGAAGCTTTCTTT. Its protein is CASSSNRGTEAFF.

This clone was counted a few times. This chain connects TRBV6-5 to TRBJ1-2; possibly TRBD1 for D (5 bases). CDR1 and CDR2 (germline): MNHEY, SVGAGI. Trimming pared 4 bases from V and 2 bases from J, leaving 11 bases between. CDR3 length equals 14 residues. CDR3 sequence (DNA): TGTGCCAGCAGTTCGGGGGGATTAAACTATGGCTACACCTTC. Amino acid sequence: CASSSGGLNYGYTF.

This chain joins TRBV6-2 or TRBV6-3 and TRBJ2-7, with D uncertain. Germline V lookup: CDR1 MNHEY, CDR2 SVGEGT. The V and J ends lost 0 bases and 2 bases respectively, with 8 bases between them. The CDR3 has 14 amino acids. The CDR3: CASSYSSSPYEQYF. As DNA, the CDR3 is TGTGCCAGCAGTTACTCGTCTTCCCCCTACGAGCAGTACTTC.

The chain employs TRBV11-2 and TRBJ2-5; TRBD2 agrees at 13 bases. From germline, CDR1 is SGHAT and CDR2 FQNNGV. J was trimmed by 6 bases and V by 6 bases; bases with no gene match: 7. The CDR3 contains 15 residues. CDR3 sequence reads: CASSPGTSGVQTQYF. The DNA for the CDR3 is TGTGCCAGCAGTCCAGGGACTAGCGGGGTCCAGACCCAGTACTTC.

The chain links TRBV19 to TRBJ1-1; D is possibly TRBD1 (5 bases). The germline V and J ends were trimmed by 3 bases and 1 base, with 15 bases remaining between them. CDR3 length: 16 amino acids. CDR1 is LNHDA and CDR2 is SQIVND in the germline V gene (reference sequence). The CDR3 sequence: CASSINGNRPNTEAFF. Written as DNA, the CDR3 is TGTGCCAGTAGTATTAATGGAAACAGGCCGAACACTGAAGCTTTCTTT.

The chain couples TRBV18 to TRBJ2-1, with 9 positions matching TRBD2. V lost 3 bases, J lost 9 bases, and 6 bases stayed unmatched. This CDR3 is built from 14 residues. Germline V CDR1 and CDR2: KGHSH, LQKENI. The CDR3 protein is CASSPPSGVGEQFF. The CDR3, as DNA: TGTGCCAGCTCACCTCCTAGCGGGGTTGGTGAGCAGTTCTTC.

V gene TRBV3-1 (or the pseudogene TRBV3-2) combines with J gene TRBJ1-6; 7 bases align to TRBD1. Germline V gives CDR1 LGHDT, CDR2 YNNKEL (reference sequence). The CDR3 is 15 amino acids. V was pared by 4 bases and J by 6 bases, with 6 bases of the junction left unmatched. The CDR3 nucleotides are TGTGCCAGCAGCCCCAGCCAGGGGGGTAATTCACCCCTCCACTTT. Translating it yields CASSPSQGGNSPLHF.

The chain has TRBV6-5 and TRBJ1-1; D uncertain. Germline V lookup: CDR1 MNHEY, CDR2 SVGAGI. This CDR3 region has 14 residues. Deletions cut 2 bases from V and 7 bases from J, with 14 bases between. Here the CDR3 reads CASSYADSGYEAFF. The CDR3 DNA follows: TGTGCCAGCAGTTACGCAGACTCCGGGTATGAAGCTTTCTTT.

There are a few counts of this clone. The CDR3 is CASSPGQGTYGYTF. The DNA for the CDR3 is TGTGCCAGCAGCCCTGGGCAGGGGACCTATGGCTACACCTTC. The V call is TRBV7-2, the J call TRBJ1-2; possible D gene TRBD1, 6 bases. This CDR3 region has 14 residues. Trimming stripped 5 bases from V and 4 bases from J, with 14 bases between. Germline lookup yields CDR1 SGHTA and CDR2 FQGNSA.

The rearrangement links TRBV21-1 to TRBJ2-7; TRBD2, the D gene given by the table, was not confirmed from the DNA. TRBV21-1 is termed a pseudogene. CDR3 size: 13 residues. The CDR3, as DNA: TGTGCCAGCAGCAAAATGGGAGCGGACGAGCAGTACGTC. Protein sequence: CASSKMGADEQYV.

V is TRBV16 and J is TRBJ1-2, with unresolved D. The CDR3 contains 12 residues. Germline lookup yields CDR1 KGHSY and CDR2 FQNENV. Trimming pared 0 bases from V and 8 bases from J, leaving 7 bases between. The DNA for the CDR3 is TGTGCCAGCAGCCAATCGGGGAGGGGCTACACCTTC. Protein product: CASSQSGRGYTF. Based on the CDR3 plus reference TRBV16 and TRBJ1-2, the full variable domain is GEEVAQTPKHLVRGEGQKAKLYCAPIKGHSYVFWYQQVLKNEFKFLISFQNENVFDETGMPKERFSAKCLPNSPCSLEIQATKLEDSAVYFCASSQSGRGYTFGSGTRLTVV.

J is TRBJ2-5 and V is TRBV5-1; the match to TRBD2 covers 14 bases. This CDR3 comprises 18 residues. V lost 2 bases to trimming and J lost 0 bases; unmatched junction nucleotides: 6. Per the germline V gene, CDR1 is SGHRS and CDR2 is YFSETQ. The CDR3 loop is CASSLLGTSGGYQETQYF. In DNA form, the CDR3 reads TGCGCCAGCAGCTTACTCGGGACTAGCGGGGGCTACCAAGAGACCCAGTACTTC.

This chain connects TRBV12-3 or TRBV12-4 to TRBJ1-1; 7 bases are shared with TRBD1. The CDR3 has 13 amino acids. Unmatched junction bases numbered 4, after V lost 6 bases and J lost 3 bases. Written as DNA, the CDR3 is TGTGCCAGCAGCCCCACAGGGGACACTGAAGCTTTCTTT. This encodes CASSPTGDTEAFF.

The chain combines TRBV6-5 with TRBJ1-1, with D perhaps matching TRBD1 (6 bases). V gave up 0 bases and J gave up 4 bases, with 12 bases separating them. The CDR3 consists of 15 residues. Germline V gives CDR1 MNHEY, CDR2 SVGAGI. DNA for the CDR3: TGTGCCAGCAGTTACTCTGGGGGGGCTAGCACTGAAGCTTTCTTT. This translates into CASSYSGGASTEAFF.

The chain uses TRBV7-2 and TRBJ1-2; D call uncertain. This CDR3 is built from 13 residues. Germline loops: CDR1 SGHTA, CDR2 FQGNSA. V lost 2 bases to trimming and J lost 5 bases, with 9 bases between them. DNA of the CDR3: TGTGCCAGCAGCTTACGGGTGGGTTATGGCTACACCTTC. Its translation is CASSLRVGYGYTF.

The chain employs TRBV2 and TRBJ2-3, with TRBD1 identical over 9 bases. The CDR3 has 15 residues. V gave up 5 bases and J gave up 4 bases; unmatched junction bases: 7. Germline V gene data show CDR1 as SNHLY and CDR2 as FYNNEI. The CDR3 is CASSKDRGGADTQYF. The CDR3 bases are TGTGCCAGCAGTAAGGACAGGGGAGGCGCAGATACGCAGTATTTT. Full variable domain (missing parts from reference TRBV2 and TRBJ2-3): EPEVTQTPSHQVTQMGQEVILRCVPISNHLYFYWYRQILGQKVEFLVSFYNNEISEKSEIFDDQFSVERPDGSNFTLKIRSTKLEDSAMYFCASSKDRGGADTQYFGPGTRLTVL.

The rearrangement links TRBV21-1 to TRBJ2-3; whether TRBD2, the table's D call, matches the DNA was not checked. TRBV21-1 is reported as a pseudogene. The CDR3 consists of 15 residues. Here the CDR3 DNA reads TGTGCCAGCAGCAACAAGGGACTCCTCACAGATACGCAGTATTTT. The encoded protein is CASSNKGLLTDTQYF.

In nucleotides, the CDR3 is TGTGCCAGTAGTATTTATTGGACAGGGGGCACGAGTTATGGCTACACCTTC. As protein: CASSIYWTGGTSYGYTF. This sequence joins TRBV19 and TRBJ1-2, with 11 bases aligning to TRBD1. CDR3 length equals 17 residues. CDR1 is LNHDA and CDR2 is SQIVND in the germline V gene (reference sequence). With V trimmed by 3 bases and J by 5 bases, 11 bases remained unmatched.

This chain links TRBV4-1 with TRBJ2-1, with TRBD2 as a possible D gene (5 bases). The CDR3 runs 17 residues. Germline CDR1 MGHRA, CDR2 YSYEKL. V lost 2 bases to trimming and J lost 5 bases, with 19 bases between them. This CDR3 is CASSQSQAGLRNNEQFF. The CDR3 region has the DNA TGCGCCAGCAGCCAAAGCCAGGCGGGTCTCCGGAACAATGAGCAGTTCTTC.

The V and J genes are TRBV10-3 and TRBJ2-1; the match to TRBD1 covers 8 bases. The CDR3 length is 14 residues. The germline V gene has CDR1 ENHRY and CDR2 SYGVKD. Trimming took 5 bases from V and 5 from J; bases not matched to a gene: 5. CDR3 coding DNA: TGTGCCATCAGTTCGGGACAGGCTAACAATGAGCAGTTCTTC. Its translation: CAISSGQANNEQFF.

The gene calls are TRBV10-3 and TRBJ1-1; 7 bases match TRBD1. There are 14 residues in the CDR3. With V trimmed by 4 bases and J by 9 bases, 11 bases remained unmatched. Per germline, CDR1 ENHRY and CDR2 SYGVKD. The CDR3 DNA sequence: TGTGCCATCAGTGCCTTGGACAGGACGGCTCAAGCTTTCTTT. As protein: CAISALDRTAQAFF.

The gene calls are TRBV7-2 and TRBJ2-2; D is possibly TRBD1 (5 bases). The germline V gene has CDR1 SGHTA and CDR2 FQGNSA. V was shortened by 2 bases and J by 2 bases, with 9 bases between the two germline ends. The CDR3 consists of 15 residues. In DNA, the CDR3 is TGTGCCAGCAGCTTATCAGGGCGAAACACCGGGGAGCTGTTTTTT. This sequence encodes CASSLSGRNTGELFF. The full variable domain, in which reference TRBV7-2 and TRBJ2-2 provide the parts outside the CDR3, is GAGVSQSPSNKVTEKGKDVELRCDPISGHTALYWYRQSLGQGLEFLIYFQGNSAPDKSGLPSDRFSAERTGGSVSTLTIQRTQQEDSAVYLCASSLSGRNTGELFFGEGSRLTVL.

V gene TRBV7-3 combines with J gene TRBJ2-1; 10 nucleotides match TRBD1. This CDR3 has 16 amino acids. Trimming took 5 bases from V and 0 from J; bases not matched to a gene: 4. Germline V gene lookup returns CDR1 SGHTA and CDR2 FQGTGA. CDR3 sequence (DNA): TGTGCCAGCAGCCCGGGGACAGGGGCCTCCTACAATGAGCAGTTCTTC. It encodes CASSPGTGASYNEQFF. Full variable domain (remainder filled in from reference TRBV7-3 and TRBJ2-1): GAGVSQTPSNKVTEKGKYVELRCDPISGHTALYWYRQSLGQGPEFLIYFQGTGAADDSGLPNDRFFAVRPEGSVSTLKIQRTERGDSAVYLCASSPGTGASYNEQFFGPGTRLTVL.

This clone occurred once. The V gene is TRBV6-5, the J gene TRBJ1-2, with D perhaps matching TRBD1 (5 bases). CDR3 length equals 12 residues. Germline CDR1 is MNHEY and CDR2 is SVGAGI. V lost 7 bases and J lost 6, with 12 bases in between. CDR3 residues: CASTTDENGYTF. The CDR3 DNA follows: TGTGCCAGCACGACAGATGAAAATGGCTACACCTTC.

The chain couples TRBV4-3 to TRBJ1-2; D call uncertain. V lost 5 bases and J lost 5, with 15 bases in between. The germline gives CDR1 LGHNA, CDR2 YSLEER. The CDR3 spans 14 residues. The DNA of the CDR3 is TGCGCCAGCAGCGCGGGCAGGCATCCTTATGGCTACACCTTC. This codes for CASSAGRHPYGYTF.

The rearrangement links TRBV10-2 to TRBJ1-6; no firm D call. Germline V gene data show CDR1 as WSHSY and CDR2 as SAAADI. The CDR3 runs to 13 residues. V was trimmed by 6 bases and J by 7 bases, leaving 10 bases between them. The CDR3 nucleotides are TGCGCCAGCAGCCAGGTTCTCAATTCACCCCTCCACTTT. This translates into CASSQVLNSPLHF.

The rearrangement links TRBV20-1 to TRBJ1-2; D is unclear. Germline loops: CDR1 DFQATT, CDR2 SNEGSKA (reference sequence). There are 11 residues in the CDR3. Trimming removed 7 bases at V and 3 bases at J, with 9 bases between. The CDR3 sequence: CSVIRDYGYTF. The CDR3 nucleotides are TGCAGTGTGATCCGGGACTATGGCTACACCTTC.

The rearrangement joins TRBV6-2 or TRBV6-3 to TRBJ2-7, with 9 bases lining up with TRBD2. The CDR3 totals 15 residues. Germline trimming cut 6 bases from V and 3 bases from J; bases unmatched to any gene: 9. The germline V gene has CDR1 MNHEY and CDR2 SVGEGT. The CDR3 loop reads CASSPGGLANYEQYV. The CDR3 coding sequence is TGTGCCAGCAGCCCAGGGGGACTAGCTAACTACGAGCAGTACGTC.

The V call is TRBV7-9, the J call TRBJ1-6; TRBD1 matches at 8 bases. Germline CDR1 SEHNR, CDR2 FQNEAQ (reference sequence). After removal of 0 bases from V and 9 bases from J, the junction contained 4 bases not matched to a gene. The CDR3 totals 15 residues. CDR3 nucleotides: TGTGCCAGCAGCTTAGCAGACAGGGGTTTTTCACCCCTCCACTTT. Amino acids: CASSLADRGFSPLHF.

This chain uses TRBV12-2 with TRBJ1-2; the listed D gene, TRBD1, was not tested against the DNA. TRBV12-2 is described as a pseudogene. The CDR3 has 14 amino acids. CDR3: CASRLVTDDYGYTF. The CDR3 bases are TGTGCAAGTCGCTTAGTAACAGATGACTATGGCTACACCTTC.

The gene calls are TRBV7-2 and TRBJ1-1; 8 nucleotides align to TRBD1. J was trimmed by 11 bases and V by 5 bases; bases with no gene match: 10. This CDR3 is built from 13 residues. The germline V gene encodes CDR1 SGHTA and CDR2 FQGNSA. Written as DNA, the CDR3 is TGTGCCAGCAGCCCGGGACAGGCTTTTACGGCTTTCTTT. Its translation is CASSPGQAFTAFF. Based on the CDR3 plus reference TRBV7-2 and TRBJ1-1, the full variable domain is GAGVSQSPSNKVTEKGKDVELRCDPISGHTALYWYRQSLGQGLEFLIYFQGNSAPDKSGLPSDRFSAERTGGSVSTLTIQRTQQEDSAVYLCASSPGQAFTAFFGQGTRLTVV.

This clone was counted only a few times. CDR3 in amino acids: CASSPDSNSPLHF. The CDR3 nucleotides are TGTGCCAGCAGCCCCGATAGTAATTCACCCCTCCACTTT. This chain uses TRBV5-4 with TRBJ1-6; unclear D gene. CDR3 length: 13 residues. In germline, CDR1 is SGHNT, CDR2 YYREEE (reference sequence). Trimming removed 4 bases at V and 6 bases at J, with 8 bases between.